This is a list of T cell receptor beta chains from one sample in a study of cytotoxic CD8 clonotypes in ibrutinib-treated CLL. TCRdb keeps only in-frame clones here, not all; method: immunoSEQ multiplex PCR. The sample includes some 290,000 clones, roughly 79% of them seen just once. The sequencing here drew on PBMCs, taken before ibrutinib treatment. The receptors derive from a human donor with chronic lymphocytic leukemia. Both conserved end residues are part of each CDR3. The order of the fields is V gene, clone size, D gene, J gene, CDR3 protein, CDR3 DNA. A D gene is named only where the DNA matches it firmly. Clone size is stated in some rows and not others, as once, few, many or a class when expanded.

v_gene: TRBV2; abundance: .; d_gene: TRBD1; j_gene: TRBJ1-1; CDR3aa: CATSWTGGAGGTEAFF; CDR3nt: TGTGCGACCTCGTGGACAGGGGGCGCGGGAGGCACTGAAGCTTTCTTT
v_gene: TRBV30; abundance: few; d_gene: TRBD2; j_gene: TRBJ2-7; CDR3aa: CAWSVTSDREQYF; CDR3nt: TGTGCCTGGAGTGTCACTAGCGACCGGGAGCAGTACTTC
v_gene: TRBV28; abundance: once; d_gene: TRBD1; j_gene: TRBJ2-7; CDR3aa: CASTTGQTYEQYF; CDR3nt: TGTGCCAGCACAACGGGACAGACCTACGAGCAGTACTTC
v_gene: TRBV7-2; abundance: .; d_gene: .; j_gene: TRBJ2-2; CDR3aa: CASRRGAGELFF; CDR3nt: TGTGCCAGCAGGCGGGGAGCCGGGGAGCTGTTTTTT
v_gene: TRBV6-5; abundance: .; d_gene: TRBD1; j_gene: TRBJ1-2; CDR3aa: CASSYSIRTGRDGYTF; CDR3nt: TGTGCCAGCAGTTACTCGATCCGGACAGGGAGGGATGGCTACACCTTC
v_gene: TRBV11-2; abundance: .; d_gene: .; j_gene: TRBJ2-6; CDR3aa: CASSQLMGANVLTF; CDR3nt: TGTGCCAGCAGCCAACTTATGGGGGCCAACGTCCTGACTTTC
v_gene: TRBV5-5; abundance: .; d_gene: .; j_gene: TRBJ1-5; CDR3aa: CASSLGPGNQPQHF; CDR3nt: TGTGCCAGCAGCTTGGGTCCCGGCAATCAGCCCCAGCATTTT
v_gene: TRBV7-9; abundance: .; d_gene: TRBD2; j_gene: TRBJ2-1; CDR3aa: CASSRLAGGGYNEQFF; CDR3nt: TGTGCCAGCAGCAGACTAGCGGGCGGGGGCTACAATGAGCAGTTCTTC
v_gene: TRBV4-3; abundance: once; d_gene: TRBD2; j_gene: TRBJ2-2; CDR3aa: CASSPGLAVSNTGELFF; CDR3nt: TGCGCCAGCAGCCCGGGACTAGCGGTGTCGAACACCGGGGAGCTGTTTTTT
v_gene: TRBV30; abundance: .; d_gene: .; j_gene: TRBJ2-1; CDR3aa: CAWSVVNEQFF; CDR3nt: TGTGCCTGGAGTGTCGTTAACGAGCAGTTCTTC
v_gene: TRBV4-1; abundance: few; d_gene: .; j_gene: TRBJ2-7; CDR3aa: CASSQQTGTSGNYEQYF; CDR3nt: TGCGCCAGCAGCCAGCAGACTGGGACCTCGGGCAACTACGAGCAGTACTTC
v_gene: TRBV18; abundance: .; d_gene: .; j_gene: TRBJ2-2; CDR3aa: CASSPSGIDGELFF; CDR3nt: TGTGCCAGCTCACCGTCGGGGATTGACGGGGAGCTGTTTTTT
v_gene: TRBV30; abundance: .; d_gene: .; j_gene: TRBJ2-2; CDR3aa: CAWRVYSANTGELFF; CDR3nt: TGTGCCTGGAGAGTATATAGCGCAAACACCGGGGAGCTGTTTTTT
v_gene: TRBV18; abundance: .; d_gene: .; j_gene: TRBJ1-2; CDR3aa: CASSPGQANYGYTF; CDR3nt: TGTGCCAGCTCGCCAGGACAAGCGAACTATGGCTACACCTTC
v_gene: TRBV6-4; abundance: .; d_gene: .; j_gene: TRBJ1-1; CDR3aa: CASSDMGSEAFF; CDR3nt: TGTGCCAGCAGTGACATGGGGAGTGAAGCTTTCTTT
v_gene: TRBV28; abundance: .; d_gene: .; j_gene: TRBJ2-7; CDR3aa: CASSLLYRGLNEQYF; CDR3nt: TGTGCCAGCAGTTTACTTTACAGGGGACTCAACGAGCAGTACTTC
v_gene: TRBV6-5; abundance: .; d_gene: TRBD1; j_gene: TRBJ1-1; CDR3aa: CASNDREAEAFF; CDR3nt: TGTGCCAGCAACGACAGGGAGGCTGAAGCTTTCTTT
v_gene: TRBV5-4; abundance: .; d_gene: TRBD1; j_gene: TRBJ2-1; CDR3aa: CASSPPGQGIYNEQFF; CDR3nt: TGTGCCAGCAGTCCGCCGGGACAGGGGATCTACAATGAGCAGTTCTTC
v_gene: TRBV2; abundance: .; d_gene: .; j_gene: TRBJ1-1; CDR3aa: CASVQGSEAFF; CDR3nt: TGTGCCAGCGTACAGGGATCTGAAGCTTTCTTT
v_gene: TRBV7-9; abundance: .; d_gene: .; j_gene: TRBJ2-5; CDR3aa: CASSDRTKTQYF; CDR3nt: TGTGCCAGCAGCGACCGGACGAAGACCCAGTACTTC
v_gene: TRBV6-5; abundance: .; d_gene: TRBD2; j_gene: TRBJ2-5; CDR3aa: CASSYDTSDQETQYF; CDR3nt: TGTGCCAGCAGTTACGATACTAGCGACCAAGAGACCCAGTACTTC
v_gene: TRBV5-6; abundance: .; d_gene: .; j_gene: TRBJ2-1; CDR3aa: CASSLVRPNEQFF; CDR3nt: TGTGCCAGCAGCTTGGTACGGCCGAACGAGCAGTTCTTC
v_gene: TRBV18; abundance: few; d_gene: .; j_gene: TRBJ2-6; CDR3aa: CASSPNPQGSGANVLTF; CDR3nt: TGTGCCAGCTCACCAAACCCACAGGGCTCTGGGGCCAACGTCCTGACTTTC
v_gene: TRBV11-2; abundance: once; d_gene: .; j_gene: TRBJ2-5; CDR3aa: CASTEGETQYF; CDR3nt: TGTGCCAGCACCGAGGGGGAGACCCAGTACTTC
v_gene: TRBV30; abundance: .; d_gene: .; j_gene: TRBJ2-1; CDR3aa: CAWSVLGGPNEQFF; CDR3nt: TGTGCCTGGAGTGTACTTGGAGGACCCAATGAGCAGTTCTTC
v_gene: TRBV9; abundance: .; d_gene: .; j_gene: TRBJ1-2; CDR3aa: CASSVATGGIGGYTF; CDR3nt: TGTGCCAGCAGCGTAGCTACCGGGGGCATAGGAGGCTACACCTTC
v_gene: TRBV27; abundance: .; d_gene: TRBD1; j_gene: TRBJ2-7; CDR3aa: CASRIDRGLFYEQYF; CDR3nt: TGTGCCAGCAGAATCGACAGGGGGCTTTTCTACGAGCAGTACTTC
v_gene: TRBV5-1; abundance: few; d_gene: TRBD2; j_gene: TRBJ2-5; CDR3aa: CASRLRGAGDETQYF; CDR3nt: TGCGCCAGCCGACTAAGGGGAGCGGGAGATGAGACCCAGTACTTC
v_gene: TRBV6-5; abundance: .; d_gene: TRBD2; j_gene: TRBJ2-5; CDR3aa: CASRNSGRGQETQYF; CDR3nt: TGTGCCAGCAGAAATAGCGGGAGGGGCCAAGAGACCCAGTACTTC
v_gene: TRBV5-1; abundance: .; d_gene: .; j_gene: TRBJ2-6; CDR3aa: CASSPGQSGANVLTF; CDR3nt: TGCGCCAGCAGCCCAGGACAGTCTGGGGCCAACGTCCTGACTTTC
v_gene: TRBV7-9; abundance: once; d_gene: TRBD2; j_gene: TRBJ2-2; CDR3aa: CASSLEIPAGVFSGELFF; CDR3nt: TGTGCCAGCAGCCTTGAAATCCCTGCGGGAGTATTCTCCGGGGAGCTGTTTTTT
v_gene: TRBV27; abundance: .; d_gene: .; j_gene: TRBJ1-2; CDR3aa: CASSPRGGRGYTF; CDR3nt: TGTGCCAGCAGTCCCCGGGGGGGTCGAGGCTACACCTTC
v_gene: TRBV14; abundance: .; d_gene: .; j_gene: TRBJ2-1; CDR3aa: CASSQRGGFNEQFF; CDR3nt: TGTGCCAGCAGCCAAAGAGGGGGTTTTAATGAGCAGTTCTTC
v_gene: TRBV4-3; abundance: .; d_gene: .; j_gene: TRBJ2-1; CDR3aa: CASSQGLGPPYNEQFF; CDR3nt: TGCGCCAGCAGCCAAGGACTAGGGCCCCCCTACAATGAGCAGTTCTTC
v_gene: TRBV5-1; abundance: few; d_gene: .; j_gene: TRBJ2-2; CDR3aa: CASSRGGEHVTGELFF; CDR3nt: TGCGCCAGCAGCAGAGGAGGGGAACATGTCACCGGGGAGCTGTTTTTT
v_gene: TRBV6-6; abundance: .; d_gene: .; j_gene: TRBJ1-5; CDR3aa: CASSPRGRGGQPQHF; CDR3nt: TGTGCCAGCAGCCCCCGGGGCCGGGGGGGTCAGCCCCAGCATTTT
v_gene: TRBV11-2; abundance: once; d_gene: TRBD1; j_gene: TRBJ2-3; CDR3aa: CASSLVSTGGTDTQYF; CDR3nt: TGTGCCAGCAGCTTAGTGAGCACAGGGGGGACAGATACGCAGTATTTT
v_gene: TRBV18; abundance: few; d_gene: .; j_gene: TRBJ2-3; CDR3aa: CASSPPSTDTQYF; CDR3nt: TGTGCCAGCTCACCACCGAGCACAGATACGCAGTATTTT
v_gene: TRBV11-2; abundance: once; d_gene: .; j_gene: TRBJ2-7; CDR3aa: CASSEGDGRAAYEQYF; CDR3nt: TGTGCCAGCAGCGAGGGAGACGGCAGGGCCGCCTACGAGCAGTACTTC
v_gene: TRBV10-3; abundance: .; d_gene: .; j_gene: TRBJ1-1; CDR3aa: CAISALQGVNTEAFF; CDR3nt: TGTGCCATCTCGGCTTTGCAGGGAGTGAACACTGAAGCTTTCTTT
v_gene: TRBV5-6; abundance: .; d_gene: .; j_gene: TRBJ2-6; CDR3aa: CASSIQGYSGANVLTF; CDR3nt: TGTGCCAGCAGCATCCAGGGTTACTCTGGGGCCAACGTCCTGACTTTC
v_gene: TRBV2; abundance: .; d_gene: .; j_gene: TRBJ1-2; CDR3aa: CASSEDIGGYTF; CDR3nt: TGTGCCAGCAGTGAGGATATCGGGGGCTACACCTTC
v_gene: TRBV6-5; abundance: .; d_gene: .; j_gene: TRBJ2-7; CDR3aa: CASSTLAGNYEQYF; CDR3nt: TGTGCCAGCAGTACACTCGCGGGGAACTACGAGCAGTACTTC
v_gene: TRBV30; abundance: .; d_gene: .; j_gene: TRBJ2-1; CDR3aa: CAWNHQGTEQFF; CDR3nt: TGTGCCTGGAATCATCAGGGGACTGAGCAGTTCTTC
v_gene: TRBV19; abundance: few; d_gene: TRBD1; j_gene: TRBJ2-2; CDR3aa: CASVTGNAGELFF; CDR3nt: TGTGCCAGCGTGACAGGGAACGCCGGGGAGCTGTTTTTT
v_gene: TRBV7-2; abundance: .; d_gene: .; j_gene: TRBJ2-5; CDR3aa: CASSFGGEETQYF; CDR3nt: TGTGCCAGCAGCTTCGGGGGAGAGGAGACCCAGTACTTC
v_gene: TRBV5-4; abundance: .; d_gene: .; j_gene: TRBJ1-3; CDR3aa: CASSLYSAGNTIYF; CDR3nt: TGTGCCAGCAGCTTGTATTCGGCTGGAAACACCATATATTTT